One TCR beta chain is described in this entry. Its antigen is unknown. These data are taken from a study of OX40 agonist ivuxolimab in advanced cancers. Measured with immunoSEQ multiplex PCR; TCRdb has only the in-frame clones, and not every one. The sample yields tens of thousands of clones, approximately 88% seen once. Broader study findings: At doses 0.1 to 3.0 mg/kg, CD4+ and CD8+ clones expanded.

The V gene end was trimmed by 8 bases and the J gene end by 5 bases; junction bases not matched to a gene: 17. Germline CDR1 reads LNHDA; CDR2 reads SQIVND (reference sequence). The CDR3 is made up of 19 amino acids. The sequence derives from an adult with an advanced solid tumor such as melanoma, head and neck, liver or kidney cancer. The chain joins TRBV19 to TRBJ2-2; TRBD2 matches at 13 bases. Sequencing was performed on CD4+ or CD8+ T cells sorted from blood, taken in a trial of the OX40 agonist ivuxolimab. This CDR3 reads CASDDAGTGTSGKTGELFF. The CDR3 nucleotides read TGTGCCAGTGACGATGCTGGGACTGGGACTAGCGGGAAAACCGGGGAGCTGTTTTTT.